The TCR beta chain under discussion was sequenced for a study of T cell responses to AZD1222 COVID-19 vaccine. TCRdb's copy holds only in-frame clones and misses some; the assay was immunoSEQ multiplex PCR. The sample lists under 130,000 clones, 82% occurring once. The study, taken as a whole, reports: Repertoires were obtained solely post-peak T cell response. Donor demographics were predominantly white British with a female majority; clonal diversity may be underestimated.

To note about this clone: Its antigen is unidentified.

CDR1 is SGHRS, CDR2 YFSETQ, per germline. The CDR3 is 15 amino acids. The germline V and J ends were trimmed by 0 bases and 8 bases, with 14 bases remaining between them. This receptor was obtained from an adult in good health. The rearrangement links TRBV5-1 to TRBJ2-2; D is perhaps TRBD1 (5 bases). Sample: peripheral blood, taken on day 0 of AZD1222 vaccination. CDR3 in amino acids: CASSLARPGLGELFF. The CDR3 nucleotides are TGCGCCAGCAGCTTGGCGCGACCAGGGCTAGGGGAGCTGTTTTTT.